This passage covers 4 T cell receptor beta chains from one sample sequenced in a study of blood T cell repertoires in COVID-19. Data came from immunoSEQ multiplex PCR; TCRdb stores just in-frame clones and leaves some out. This table holds approximately 300,000 clones, around 90% found once. The material sequenced was peripheral blood. These receptor sequences come from a middle-aged man with active or convalescent COVID-19.

The chain recombines TRBV2 with TRBJ1-2, with 10 bases aligning to TRBD1. CDR1 SNHLY and CDR2 FYNNEI come from the germline V gene. This CDR3 is built from 13 residues. Trimming removed 8 bases from V and 5 bases from J; junction bases left unmatched: 5. This CDR3 is CASYPGQGYGYTF. The DNA for the CDR3 is TGTGCCAGCTACCCGGGACAGGGGTATGGCTACACCTTC.

The V gene is TRBV28, the J gene TRBJ2-7; TRBD2 matches 9 bases. With V trimmed by 8 bases and J by 4 bases, 6 bases remained unmatched. The CDR3 is made up of 13 amino acids. CDR1 MDHEN and CDR2 SYDVKM come from the germline V gene. The DNA of the CDR3 is TGTGCCAGCCGGGGACTAGCTGCGTACGAGCAGTACTTC. Protein sequence: CASRGLAAYEQYF.

The CDR3 loop is CASSLRGAGGGGYTF. The CDR3 DNA follows: TGTGCCAGCAGTTTACGGGGGGCCGGGGGAGGAGGCTACACCTTC. The V gene is TRBV28, the J gene TRBJ1-2, with D possibly being TRBD1 (6 bases). Germline CDR1 MDHEN, CDR2 SYDVKM. The ends were cut back, 2 bases at V and 8 bases at J, with 18 bases in the middle. The CDR3 spans 15 residues.

V usage is TRBV10-3 and J usage is TRBJ1-1; TRBD1 matches 7 bases. V was clipped by 3 bases and J by 6 bases; unmatched bases: 10. The CDR3 contains 15 residues. CDR1 ENHRY and CDR2 SYGVKD come from the germline V gene. The CDR3 DNA is TGTGCCATCAGTGACTATCACCGGGACAGCTCTGAAGCTTTCTTT. Its translation: CAISDYHRDSSEAFF.